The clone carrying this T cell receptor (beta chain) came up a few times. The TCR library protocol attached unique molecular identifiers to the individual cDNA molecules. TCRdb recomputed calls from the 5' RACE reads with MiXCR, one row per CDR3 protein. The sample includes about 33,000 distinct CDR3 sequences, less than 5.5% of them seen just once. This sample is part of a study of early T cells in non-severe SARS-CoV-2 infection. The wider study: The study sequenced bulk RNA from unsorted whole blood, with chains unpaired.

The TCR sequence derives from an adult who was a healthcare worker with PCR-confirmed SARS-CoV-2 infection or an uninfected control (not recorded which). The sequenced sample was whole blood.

DNA for the CDR3: TGTGCCAGCAGTTACTACCCCGGAGGGTATGGCTACACCTTC. Translating it yields CASSYYPGGYGYTF. V gene TRBV27 combines with J gene TRBJ1-2; D is ambiguous. There are 14 residues in the CDR3. Germline lookup yields CDR1 MNHEY and CDR2 SMNVEV (reference sequence). Trimming left V 4 bases short and J 5 bases short, with 14 bases between.